The next 8 T cell receptor beta chains were all read from a single sample in a study of T cells in Graves' hyperthyroidism and ophthalmopathy. It was RNA transcripts that yielded the amplified TCR beta CDR3 regions. The study used the HTBI primer set for a first-round RT-PCR of the TCR CDR3. A single record per CDR3 protein comes from TCRdb applying MiXCR to the multiplex PCR reads. There are about 700,000 distinct CDR3 sequences in the sample; roughly 15% occur only once, and roughly a tenth lies in the top ten. Sample: blood. The origin of the receptors is a woman younger than 35 with Graves' hyperthyroidism.

The chain employs TRBV6-1 and TRBJ1-1; perhaps TRBD1 as D (6 bases). The germline V gene has CDR1 MNHNS and CDR2 SASEGT. Trimming left V 3 bases short and J 5 bases short, with 16 bases between. CDR3 length: 15 residues. The CDR3 nucleotides read TGTGCCAGCAGTGAGGGGGCAGGGATCAGGACTGAAGCTTTCTTT. Its protein is CASSEGAGIRTEAFF.

This clonotype was seen a single time. This sequence joins TRBV27 and TRBJ2-2; 10 bases map to TRBD1. This CDR3 comprises 17 residues. The J segment lost 5 bases and the V segment lost 2 bases, leaving 8 bases of the junction unmatched. From germline, CDR1 is MNHEY and CDR2 SMNVEV (reference sequence). DNA for the CDR3: TGTGCCAGCAGTTTAGCCAGGACAGGGGGATGGACCGGGGAGCTGTTTTTT. Its translation is CASSLARTGGWTGELFF.

The chain employs TRBV7-9 and TRBJ2-5, with D perhaps matching TRBD1 (6 bases). The germline V gene has CDR1 SEHNR and CDR2 FQNEAQ (reference sequence). V was pared by 4 bases and J by 4 bases, with 19 bases between. The length of the CDR3 is 16 residues. The CDR3 DNA follows: TGTGCCAGCAGCTCTTCCAGGGACACGCTCCGAGAGACCCAGTACTTC. It yields the protein CASSSSRDTLRETQYF. Filled out from reference TRBV7-9 and TRBJ2-5, the complete variable domain reads DTGVSQNPRHKITKRGQNVTFRCDPISEHNRLYWYRQTLGQGPEFLTYFQNEAQLEKSRLLSDRFSAERPKGSFSTLEIQRTEQGDSAMYLCASSSSRDTLRETQYFGPGTRLLVL.

The rearrangement links TRBV11-2 to TRBJ2-2; 7 bases line up with TRBD2. The trim removed 1 base at V and 4 bases at J, leaving 3 bases unmatched. The CDR3 loop spans 15 amino acids. Per the germline V gene, CDR1 is SGHAT and CDR2 is FQNNGV. CDR3 residues: CASSLATGGTGELFF. The CDR3 DNA sequence: TGTGCCAGCAGCTTAGCCACGGGGGGCACCGGGGAGCTGTTTTTT.

This clonotype was seen more than once but under ten times. This chain joins TRBV10-3 and TRBJ2-7; D may be TRBD1 or TRBD2 (5 bases each). The CDR3 sequence is 12 residues long. The germline V and J ends were trimmed by 6 bases and 7 bases, with 13 bases remaining between them. From germline, CDR1 is ENHRY and CDR2 SYGVKD. The CDR3 spells CAIRRAEGEQYF. The CDR3 nucleotides are TGTGCCATCAGGCGGGCCGAGGGGGAGCAGTACTTC.

This clonotype showed up many times. This sequence joins TRBV7-3 and TRBJ2-1; D uncertain. From germline, CDR1 is SGHTA and CDR2 FQGTGA. This CDR3 contains 14 residues. V lost 6 bases and J 1 base, leaving 10 bases between the germline ends. The CDR3 DNA sequence: TGTGCCAGCAGTTTATCGCCATCCTACAATGAGCAGTTCTTC. Translated: CASSLSPSYNEQFF.

The genes are TRBV7-9 and TRBJ1-1; a weak D match, TRBD1 (5 bases). Trimming stripped 5 bases from V and 5 bases from J, with 18 bases between. The CDR3 loop spans 15 amino acids. The germline gives CDR1 SEHNR, CDR2 FQNEAQ (reference sequence). The CDR3: CASSQRSGSRTEAFF. As DNA, the CDR3 is TGTGCCAGCAGCCAAAGGTCAGGGAGTCGGACTGAAGCTTTCTTT.

This clonotype has ten or more counts. This chain links TRBV4-1 with TRBJ1-5, with D possibly TRBD1 on 5 matching bases. V lost 1 base and J lost 1, with 11 bases in between. The CDR3 sequence is 16 residues long. Germline V gene data show CDR1 as MGHRA and CDR2 as YSYEKL. Here the CDR3 DNA reads TGCGCCAGCAGCCAAGGGCAGGGAAAGAGCAATCAGCCCCAGCATTTT. It is translated as CASSQGQGKSNQPQHF.